This TCR beta chain was recorded in a study of beta chain features in type 1 diabetes. Researchers reported sorting CD4+ naive, central memory, regulatory and stem cell-like memory cells via CD45RO/CCR7/CD25/CD127/CD95/CD27. This clone was seen a handful of times. The antigen remains undetermined. Trimming took 3 bases from V and 2 from J; bases not matched to a gene: 20. The length of the CDR3 is 21 residues. Germline CDR1 SGHRS, CDR2 YFSETQ. Findings and limits, study-wide: The study found moderately but significantly shorter TCRB CDR3s in all four CD4+ subsets of Type 1 diabetes patients. Cells with high TCR expression could be over-represented when cDNA is sequenced. No resolution was reached here on whether HLA type influences TCRB rearrangement.

The authors reverse transcribed all of the isolated RNA, so sequencing captured expressed TCRB transcripts. The data were produced by immunoSEQ multiplex PCR, yet TCRdb's version contains in-frame clones alone and is incomplete. The table records around 58,000 clones, approximately 62% of them present only once. The sample taken for sequencing was Tregs from blood. The V and J genes are TRBV5-1 and TRBJ2-1; 10 nucleotides align to TRBD2. The receptor was derived from a woman under 30 in good health. The CDR3 loop reads CASSSSWLAGARWTTYNEQFF. The CDR3 coding sequence is TGCGCCAGCAGCTCGAGTTGGCTAGCGGGAGCCCGATGGACTACCTACAATGAGCAGTTCTTC.